One sample yielded the 7 T cell receptor beta chains listed below, sequenced in a study of blood T cell repertoires in COVID-19. Using immunoSEQ multiplex PCR, the repertoire was profiled, and TCRdb retains in-frame clones only, with some absent. Among 140,000 to 150,000 clones listed, under 90% were seen once. The sequencing sample was made of peripheral blood. These receptors all stem from a man in his sixties or seventies who had recovered from COVID-19.

V gene TRBV18 combines with J gene TRBJ2-5, with 7 bases matching TRBD1. The CDR3 is made up of 17 amino acids. Losses at the gene ends were 0 bases for V and 3 bases for J; bases not matched to a gene: 10. Germline V lookup: CDR1 KGHSH, CDR2 LQKENI. This CDR3 is CASSPPGILDRKETQYF. CDR3 coding DNA: TGTGCCAGCTCACCACCAGGGATTTTGGACAGGAAAGAGACCCAGTACTTC.

The rearrangement uses TRBV5-6 and TRBJ1-1; 8 positions agree with TRBD1. J was trimmed by 4 bases and V by 7 bases; bases with no gene match: 15. This CDR3 is built from 16 residues. The germline CDR1 and CDR2 sequences are SGHDT and YYEEEE. The CDR3 protein is CASLKTGEIVITEAFF. The DNA for the CDR3 is TGTGCCAGCCTTAAGACAGGGGAAATTGTGATCACTGAAGCTTTCTTT.

V is TRBV6-4 and J is TRBJ2-3, with 10 nucleotides matching TRBD2. The CDR3 contains 18 residues. V gave up 5 bases and J gave up 3 bases; unmatched junction bases: 14. Germline V gives CDR1 MRHNA, CDR2 SNTAGT. CDR3: CASSQGNLAGEETDTQYF. The CDR3 DNA sequence: TGTGCCAGCAGTCAAGGGAACCTAGCGGGAGAGGAAACAGATACGCAGTATTTT.

The chain has TRBV7-9 and TRBJ2-5, with D possibly matching TRBD2 (6 bases). This CDR3 is built from 15 residues. The germline CDR1 and CDR2 sequences are SEHNR and FQNEAQ (reference sequence). V lost 5 bases and J lost 1, with 14 bases in between. The chain's CDR3 is CASSPLLAFQETQYF. In nucleotides, the CDR3 is TGTGCCAGCAGCCCTCTCCTAGCGTTCCAAGAGACCCAGTACTTC.

V usage is TRBV28 and J usage is TRBJ1-3, with 7 bases matching TRBD1. CDR3 size: 14 residues. Trimming cost V 5 bases and J 1 base; bases outside gene matches: 2. Looked up from germline, CDR1 is MDHEN and CDR2 is SYDVKM. In nucleotides, the CDR3 is TGTGCCAGCAGTCTACAGGGGTCTGGAAACACCATATATTTT. This translates into CASSLQGSGNTIYF. The whole variable domain, remainder taken from reference TRBV28 and TRBJ1-3, is DVKVTQSSRYLVKRTGEKVFLECVQDMDHENMFWYRQDPGLGLRLIYFSYDVKMKEKGDIPEGYSVSREKKERFSLILESASTNQTSMYLCASSLQGSGNTIYFGEGSWLTVV.

The chain couples TRBV18 to TRBJ2-7; D uncertain. Trimming removed 2 bases at V and 0 bases at J, with 11 bases between. This CDR3 is 15 amino acids long. The germline gives CDR1 KGHSH, CDR2 LQKENI. The CDR3 here is CASSPASLSSYEQYF. The CDR3, as DNA: TGTGCCAGCTCACCAGCGTCCCTTAGCTCCTACGAGCAGTACTTC.

This chain uses TRBV2 with TRBJ2-5; perhaps TRBD2 as D (5 bases). The CDR3 has 14 residues. V was cut by 3 bases and J by 1 base, with 9 bases left in between. The germline CDR1 and CDR2 sequences are SNHLY and FYNNEI. CDR3 sequence: CASSDGAVQETQYF. The CDR3 bases are TGTGCCAGCAGTGATGGAGCGGTCCAAGAGACCCAGTACTTC.